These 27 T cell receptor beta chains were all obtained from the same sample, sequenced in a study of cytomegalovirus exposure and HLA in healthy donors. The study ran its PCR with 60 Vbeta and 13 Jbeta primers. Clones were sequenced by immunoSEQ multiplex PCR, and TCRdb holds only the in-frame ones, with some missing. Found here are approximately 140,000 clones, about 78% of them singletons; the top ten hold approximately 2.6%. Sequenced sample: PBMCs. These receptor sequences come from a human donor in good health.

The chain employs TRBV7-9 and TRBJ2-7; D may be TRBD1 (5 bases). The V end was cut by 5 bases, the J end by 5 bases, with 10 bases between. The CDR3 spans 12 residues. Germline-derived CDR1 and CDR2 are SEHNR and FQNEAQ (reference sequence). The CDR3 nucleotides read TGTGCCAGCAGCGGCGACAGACACGAGCAGTACTTC. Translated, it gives CASSGDRHEQYF.

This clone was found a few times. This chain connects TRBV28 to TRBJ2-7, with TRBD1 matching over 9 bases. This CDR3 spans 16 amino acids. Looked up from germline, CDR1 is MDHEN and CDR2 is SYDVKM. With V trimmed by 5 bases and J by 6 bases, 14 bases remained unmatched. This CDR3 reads CASSGETGTGFFEQYF. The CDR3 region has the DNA TGTGCCAGCAGTGGGGAGACCGGGACAGGGTTCTTCGAGCAGTACTTC. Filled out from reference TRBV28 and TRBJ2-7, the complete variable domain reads DVKVTQSSRYLVKRTGEKVFLECVQDMDHENMFWYRQDPGLGLRLIYFSYDVKMKEKGDIPEGYSVSREKKERFSLILESASTNQTSMYLCASSGETGTGFFEQYFGPGTRLTVT.

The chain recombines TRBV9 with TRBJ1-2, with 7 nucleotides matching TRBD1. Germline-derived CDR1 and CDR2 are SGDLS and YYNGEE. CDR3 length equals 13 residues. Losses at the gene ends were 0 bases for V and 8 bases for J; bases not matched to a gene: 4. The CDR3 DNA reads TGTGCCAGCAGCGTAGAACAGGGGAGGGGCTACACCTTC. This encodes CASSVEQGRGYTF. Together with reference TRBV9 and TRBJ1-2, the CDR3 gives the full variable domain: DSGVTQTPKHLITATGQRVTLRCSPRSGDLSVYWYQQSLDQGLQFLIQYYNGEERAKGNILERFSAQQFPDLHSELNLSSLELGDSALYFCASSVEQGRGYTFGSGTRLTVV.

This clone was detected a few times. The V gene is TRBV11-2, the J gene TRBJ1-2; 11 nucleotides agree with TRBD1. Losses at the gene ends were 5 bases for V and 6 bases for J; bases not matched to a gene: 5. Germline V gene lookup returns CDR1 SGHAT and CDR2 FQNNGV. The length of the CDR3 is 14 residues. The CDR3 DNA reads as TGTGCCAGCAGCACTCGGGACAGGGGGAATGGCTACACCTTC. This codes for CASSTRDRGNGYTF.

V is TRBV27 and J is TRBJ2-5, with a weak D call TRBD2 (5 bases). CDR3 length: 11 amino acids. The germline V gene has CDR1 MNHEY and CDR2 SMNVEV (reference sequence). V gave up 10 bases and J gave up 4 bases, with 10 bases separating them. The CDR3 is CATSRGETQYF. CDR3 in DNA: TGTGCCACTTCCCGGGGAGAGACCCAGTACTTC.

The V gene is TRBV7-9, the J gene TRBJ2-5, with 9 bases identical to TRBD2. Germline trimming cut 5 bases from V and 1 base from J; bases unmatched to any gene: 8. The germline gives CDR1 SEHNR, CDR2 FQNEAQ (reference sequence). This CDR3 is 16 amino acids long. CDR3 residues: CASSPRRLAAQETQYF. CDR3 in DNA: TGTGCCAGCAGCCCCCGTCGACTAGCGGCCCAAGAGACCCAGTACTTC.

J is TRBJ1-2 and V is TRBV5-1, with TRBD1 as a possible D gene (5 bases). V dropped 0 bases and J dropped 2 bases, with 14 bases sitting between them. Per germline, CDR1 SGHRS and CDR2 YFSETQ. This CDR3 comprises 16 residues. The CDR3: CASSLADSPINYGYTF. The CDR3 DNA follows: TGCGCCAGCAGCTTGGCCGACAGTCCAATAAACTATGGCTACACCTTC.

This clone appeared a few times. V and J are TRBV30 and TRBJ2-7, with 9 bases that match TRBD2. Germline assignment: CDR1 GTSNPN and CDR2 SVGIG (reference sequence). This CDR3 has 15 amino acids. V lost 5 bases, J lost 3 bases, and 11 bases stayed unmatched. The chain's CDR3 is CAWEKTGSGSYEQYF. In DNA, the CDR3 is TGTGCCTGGGAAAAAACGGGTAGCGGGAGCTACGAGCAGTACTTC.

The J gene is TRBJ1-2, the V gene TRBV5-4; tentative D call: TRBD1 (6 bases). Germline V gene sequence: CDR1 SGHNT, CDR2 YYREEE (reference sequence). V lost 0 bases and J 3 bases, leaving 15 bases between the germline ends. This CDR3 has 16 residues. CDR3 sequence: CASSLEGGSRYYGYTF. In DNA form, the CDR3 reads TGTGCCAGCAGCTTGGAAGGGGGTTCTCGTTACTATGGCTACACCTTC.

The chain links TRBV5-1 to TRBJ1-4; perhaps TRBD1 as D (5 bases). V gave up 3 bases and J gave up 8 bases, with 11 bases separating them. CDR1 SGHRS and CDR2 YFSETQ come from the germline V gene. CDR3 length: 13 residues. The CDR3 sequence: CASSYWEGEKLFF. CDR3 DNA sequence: TGCGCCAGCAGCTACTGGGAGGGGGAAAAACTGTTTTTT.

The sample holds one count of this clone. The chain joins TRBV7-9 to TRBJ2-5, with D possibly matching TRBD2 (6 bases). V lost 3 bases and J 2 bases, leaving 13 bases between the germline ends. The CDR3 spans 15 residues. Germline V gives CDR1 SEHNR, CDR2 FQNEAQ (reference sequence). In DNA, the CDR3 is TGTGCCAGCAGCTTCACGGTTAGCGGACAAGAGACCCAGTACTTC. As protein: CASSFTVSGQETQYF. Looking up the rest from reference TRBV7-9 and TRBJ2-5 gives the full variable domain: DTGVSQNPRHKITKRGQNVTFRCDPISEHNRLYWYRQTLGQGPEFLTYFQNEAQLEKSRLLSDRFSAERPKGSFSTLEIQRTEQGDSAMYLCASSFTVSGQETQYFGPGTRLLVL.

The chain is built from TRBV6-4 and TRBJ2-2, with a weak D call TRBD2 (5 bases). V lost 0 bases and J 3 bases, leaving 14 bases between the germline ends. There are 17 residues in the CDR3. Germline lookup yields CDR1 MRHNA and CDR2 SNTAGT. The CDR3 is CASSDSKLSGYTGELFF. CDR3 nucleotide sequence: TGTGCCAGCAGTGACTCGAAGCTTTCGGGGTACACCGGGGAGCTGTTTTTT.

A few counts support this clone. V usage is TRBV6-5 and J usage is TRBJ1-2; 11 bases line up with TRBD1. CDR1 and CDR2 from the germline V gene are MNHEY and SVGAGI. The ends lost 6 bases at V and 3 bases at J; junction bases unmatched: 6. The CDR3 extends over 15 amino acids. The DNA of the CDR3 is TGTGCCAGCAGGAGACCGGGACAGGGGGACTATGGCTACACCTTC. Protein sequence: CASRRPGQGDYGYTF.

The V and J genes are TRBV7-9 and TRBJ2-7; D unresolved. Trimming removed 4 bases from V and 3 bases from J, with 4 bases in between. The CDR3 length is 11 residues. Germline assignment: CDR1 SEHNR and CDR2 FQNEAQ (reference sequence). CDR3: CASSSLYEQYF. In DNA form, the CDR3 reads TGTGCCAGCAGCTCCCTCTACGAGCAGTACTTC. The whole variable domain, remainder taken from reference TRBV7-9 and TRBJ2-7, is DTGVSQNPRHKITKRGQNVTFRCDPISEHNRLYWYRQTLGQGPEFLTYFQNEAQLEKSRLLSDRFSAERPKGSFSTLEIQRTEQGDSAMYLCASSSLYEQYFGPGTRLTVT.

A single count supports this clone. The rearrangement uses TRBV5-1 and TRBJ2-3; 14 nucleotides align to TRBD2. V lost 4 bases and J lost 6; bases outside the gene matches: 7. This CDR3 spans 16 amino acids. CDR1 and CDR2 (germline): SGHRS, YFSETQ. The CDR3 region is CASSPRTSGGPDTQYF. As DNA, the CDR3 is TGCGCCAGCAGCCCCCGGACTAGCGGGGGGCCCGATACGCAGTATTTT.

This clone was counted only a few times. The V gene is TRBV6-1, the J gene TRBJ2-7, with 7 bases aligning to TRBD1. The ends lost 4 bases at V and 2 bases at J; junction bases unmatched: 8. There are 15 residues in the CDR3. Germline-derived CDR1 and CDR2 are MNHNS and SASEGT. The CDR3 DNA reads TGTGCCAGCAGTGGACAGGGCACCGCGCCCTACGAGCAGTACTTC. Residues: CASSGQGTAPYEQYF.

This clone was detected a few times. CDR3: CASSLAGGQYNEQFF. For the CDR3, the DNA is TGTGCCAGCAGCTTAGCGGGGGGGCAGTACAATGAGCAGTTCTTC. This rearrangement joins TRBV7-2 to TRBJ2-1; D might be TRBD2 (7 bases). The CDR3 length is 15 residues. Trimming removed 0 bases at V and 4 bases at J, with 10 bases between. Per germline, CDR1 SGHTA and CDR2 FQGNSA.

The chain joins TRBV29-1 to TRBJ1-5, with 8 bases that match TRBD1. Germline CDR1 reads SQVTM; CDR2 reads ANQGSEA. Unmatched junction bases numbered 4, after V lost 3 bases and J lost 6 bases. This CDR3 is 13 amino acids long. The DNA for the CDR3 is TGCAGCGTTGACCCAGGGGGCGGTCAGCCCCAGCATTTT. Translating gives CSVDPGGGQPQHF.

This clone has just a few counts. CDR3 nucleotide sequence: TGTGCCAGCAGTGGGGGGGACCCAGGGAGCTATGGCTACACCTTC. It encodes CASSGGDPGSYGYTF. This chain connects TRBV6-1 to TRBJ1-2; possibly TRBD1 for D (5 bases). Germline V CDR1 and CDR2: MNHNS, SASEGT. Trimming shortened V by 4 bases and J by 4 bases, and 16 bases separated the two germline ends. The CDR3 consists of 15 residues.

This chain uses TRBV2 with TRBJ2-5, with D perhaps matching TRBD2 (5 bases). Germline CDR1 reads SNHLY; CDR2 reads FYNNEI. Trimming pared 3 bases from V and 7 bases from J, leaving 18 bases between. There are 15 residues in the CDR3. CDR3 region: CASSDRSLVTGTQYF. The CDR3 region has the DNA TGTGCCAGCAGTGATAGGTCACTAGTAACGGGGACCCAGTACTTC.

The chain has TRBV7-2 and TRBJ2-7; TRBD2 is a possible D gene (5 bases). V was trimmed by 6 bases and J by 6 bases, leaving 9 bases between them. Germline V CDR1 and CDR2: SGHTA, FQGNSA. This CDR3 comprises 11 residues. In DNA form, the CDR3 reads TGTGCCAGCAGTCCCGGAGGCGAGCAGTACTTC. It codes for CASSPGGEQYF.

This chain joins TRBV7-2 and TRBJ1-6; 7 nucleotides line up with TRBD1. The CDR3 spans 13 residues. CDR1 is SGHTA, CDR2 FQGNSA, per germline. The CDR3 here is CAGARDRNSPLHF. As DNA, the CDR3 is TGTGCGGGGGCCCGGGACAGAAATTCACCCCTCCACTTT.

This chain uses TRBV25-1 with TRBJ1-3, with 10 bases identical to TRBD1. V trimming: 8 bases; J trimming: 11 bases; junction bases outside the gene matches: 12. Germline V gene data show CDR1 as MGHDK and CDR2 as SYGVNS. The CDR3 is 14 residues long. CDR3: CASAASRDRGAIYF. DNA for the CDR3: TGTGCCAGCGCCGCCTCCCGGGACAGGGGCGCCATATATTTT.

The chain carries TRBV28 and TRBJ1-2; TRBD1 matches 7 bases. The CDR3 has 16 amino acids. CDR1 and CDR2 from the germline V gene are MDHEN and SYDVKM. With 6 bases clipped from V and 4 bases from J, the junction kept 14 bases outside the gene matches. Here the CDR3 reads CASSPMPPTGTYGYTF. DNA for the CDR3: TGTGCCAGCAGCCCTATGCCCCCGACAGGGACCTATGGCTACACCTTC.

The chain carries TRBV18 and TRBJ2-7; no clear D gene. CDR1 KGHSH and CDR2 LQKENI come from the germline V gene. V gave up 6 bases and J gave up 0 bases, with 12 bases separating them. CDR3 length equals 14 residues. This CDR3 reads CASSPSGHSYEQYF. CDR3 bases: TGTGCCAGCTCCCCCTCTGGCCACTCCTACGAGCAGTACTTC.

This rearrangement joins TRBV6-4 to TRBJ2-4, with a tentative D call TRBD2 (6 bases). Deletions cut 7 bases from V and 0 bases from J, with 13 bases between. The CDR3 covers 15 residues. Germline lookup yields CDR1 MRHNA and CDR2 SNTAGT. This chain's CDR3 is CASIRRGLAKNIQYF. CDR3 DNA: TGTGCCAGCATTAGGAGGGGATTAGCCAAAAACATTCAGTACTTC.

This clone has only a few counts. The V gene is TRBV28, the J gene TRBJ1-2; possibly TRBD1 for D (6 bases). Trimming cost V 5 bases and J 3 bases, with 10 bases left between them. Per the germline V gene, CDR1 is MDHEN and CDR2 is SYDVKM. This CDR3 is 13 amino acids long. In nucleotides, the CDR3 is TGTGCCAGCAGTCAACAGGGTGACTATGGCTACACCTTC. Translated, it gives CASSQQGDYGYTF.